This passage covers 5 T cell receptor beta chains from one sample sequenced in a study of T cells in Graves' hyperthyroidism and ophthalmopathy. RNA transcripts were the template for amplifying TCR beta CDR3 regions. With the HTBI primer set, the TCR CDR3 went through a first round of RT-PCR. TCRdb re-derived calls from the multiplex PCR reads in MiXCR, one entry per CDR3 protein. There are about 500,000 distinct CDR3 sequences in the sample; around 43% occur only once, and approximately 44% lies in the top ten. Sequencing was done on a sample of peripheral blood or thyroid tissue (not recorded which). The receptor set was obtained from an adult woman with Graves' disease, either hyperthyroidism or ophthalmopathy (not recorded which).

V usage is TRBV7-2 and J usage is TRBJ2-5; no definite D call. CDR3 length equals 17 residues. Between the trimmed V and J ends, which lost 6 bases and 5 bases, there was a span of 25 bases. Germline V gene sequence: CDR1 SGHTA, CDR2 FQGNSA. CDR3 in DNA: TGTGCCAGCAGAACCTCGGCGAACAGACCTTCATGGGAGACCCAGTACTTC. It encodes CASRTSANRPSWETQYF.

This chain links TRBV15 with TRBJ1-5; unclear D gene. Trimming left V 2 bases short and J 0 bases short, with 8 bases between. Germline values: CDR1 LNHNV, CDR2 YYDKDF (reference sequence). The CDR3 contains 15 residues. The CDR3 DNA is TGTGCCACCAGCAGACGACGGGATAGCAATCAGCCCCAGCATTTT. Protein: CATSRRRDSNQPQHF.

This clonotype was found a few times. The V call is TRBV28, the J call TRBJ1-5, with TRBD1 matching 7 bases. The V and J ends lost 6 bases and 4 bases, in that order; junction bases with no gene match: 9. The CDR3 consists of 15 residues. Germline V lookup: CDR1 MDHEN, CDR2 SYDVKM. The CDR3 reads CASSLTGEGNQPQHF. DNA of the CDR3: TGTGCCAGCAGCCTAACAGGGGAGGGGAATCAGCCCCAGCATTTT.

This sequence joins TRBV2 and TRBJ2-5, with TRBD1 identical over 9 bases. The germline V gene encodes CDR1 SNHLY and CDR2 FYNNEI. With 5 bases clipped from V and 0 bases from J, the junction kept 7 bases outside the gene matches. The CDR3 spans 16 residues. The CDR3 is CASSLSTGGYQETQYF. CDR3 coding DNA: TGTGCCAGCAGTCTATCGACAGGGGGATACCAAGAGACCCAGTACTTC.

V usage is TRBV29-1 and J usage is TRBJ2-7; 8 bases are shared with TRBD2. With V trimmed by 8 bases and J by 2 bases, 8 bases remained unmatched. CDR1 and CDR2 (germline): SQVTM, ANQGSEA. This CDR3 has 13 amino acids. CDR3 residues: CSSFTGGTYEQYF. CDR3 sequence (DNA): TGCAGCAGTTTTACGGGAGGGACCTACGAGCAGTACTTC.